This TCR beta chain was sequenced in a study of T cell repertoires in ileal Crohn's disease. Across the study: Median disease duration was approximately eight years; 35% to 45% smoked at surgery. All patients had surgery for stricturing (about 60%) or penetrating (around 39%) disease. MI samples are biopsies from the surgical specimen's proximal margin.

Using immunoSEQ multiplex PCR, the repertoire was profiled, and TCRdb retains in-frame clones only, with some absent. The sample consists of roughly 3,300 clones, 69% of them appearing once. Sample time point: proximal margin of the surgical specimen (macroscopically non-inflamed). CDR1 is SGDLS, CDR2 YYNGEE, per germline. The CDR3 has 17 amino acids. J was trimmed by 0 bases and V by 0 bases; bases with no gene match: 6. The TCR originated in an adult with Crohn's disease. The genes are TRBV9 and TRBJ1-3; 7 bases are shared with TRBD1. Material for sequencing was ileal tissue. The CDR3 sequence is CASSVEGTALSGNTIYF. Written as DNA, the CDR3 is TGTGCCAGCAGCGTAGAAGGGACAGCCCTCTCTGGAAACACCATATATTTT.